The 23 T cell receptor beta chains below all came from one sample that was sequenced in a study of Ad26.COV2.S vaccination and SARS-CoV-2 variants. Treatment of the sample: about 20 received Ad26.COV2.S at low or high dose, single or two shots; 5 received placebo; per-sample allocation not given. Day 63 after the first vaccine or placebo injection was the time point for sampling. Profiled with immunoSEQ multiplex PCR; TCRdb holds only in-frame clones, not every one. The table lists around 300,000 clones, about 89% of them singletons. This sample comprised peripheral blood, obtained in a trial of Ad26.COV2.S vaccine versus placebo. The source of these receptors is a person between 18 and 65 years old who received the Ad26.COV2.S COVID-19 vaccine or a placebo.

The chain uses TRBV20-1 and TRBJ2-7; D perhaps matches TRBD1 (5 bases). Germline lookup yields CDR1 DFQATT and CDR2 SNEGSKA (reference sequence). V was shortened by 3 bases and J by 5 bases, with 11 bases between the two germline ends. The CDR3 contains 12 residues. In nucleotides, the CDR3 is TGCAGTGCTAGTTCCAGGGCTGACGAGCAGTACTTC. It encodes CSASSRADEQYF.

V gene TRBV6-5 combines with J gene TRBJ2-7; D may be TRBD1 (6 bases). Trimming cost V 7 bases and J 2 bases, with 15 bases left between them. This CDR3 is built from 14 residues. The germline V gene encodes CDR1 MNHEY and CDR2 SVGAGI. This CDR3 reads CASIPDRYPYEQYF. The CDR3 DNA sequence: TGTGCCAGCATCCCAGACAGGTATCCCTACGAGCAGTACTTC.

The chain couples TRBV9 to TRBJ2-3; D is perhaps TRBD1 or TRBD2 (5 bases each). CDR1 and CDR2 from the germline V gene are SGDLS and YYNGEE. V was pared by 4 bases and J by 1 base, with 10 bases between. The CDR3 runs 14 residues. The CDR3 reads CASSRDGGTDTQYF. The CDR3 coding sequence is TGTGCCAGCAGCCGGGACGGAGGCACAGATACGCAGTATTTT.

CDR3 nucleotides: TGTGCCAGCAGCCACGGCAACAGGGTCAAGAAGCAGTACTTC. This codes for CASSHGNRVKKQYF. The chain recombines TRBV14 with TRBJ2-7; TRBD1 is a possible D gene (6 bases). The CDR3 has 14 residues. V lost 3 bases to trimming and J lost 8 bases, with 17 bases between them. Per germline, CDR1 SGHDN and CDR2 FVKESK.

The DNA of the CDR3 is TGTGCCGGACTACCAAGGCTGTTAAGTGCTGAAGCTTTCTTT. Translating gives CAGLPRLLSAEAFF. The genes are TRBV2 and TRBJ1-1, with no clear D. Deletions cut 11 bases from V and 6 bases from J, with 22 bases between. The CDR3 runs to 14 residues. Germline CDR1 SNHLY, CDR2 FYNNEI.

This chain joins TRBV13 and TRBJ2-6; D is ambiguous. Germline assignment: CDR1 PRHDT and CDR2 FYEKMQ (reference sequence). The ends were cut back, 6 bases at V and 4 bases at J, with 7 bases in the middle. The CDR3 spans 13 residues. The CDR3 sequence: CASRMGGANVLTF. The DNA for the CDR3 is TGTGCCAGCAGAATGGGGGGGGCCAACGTCCTGACTTTC.

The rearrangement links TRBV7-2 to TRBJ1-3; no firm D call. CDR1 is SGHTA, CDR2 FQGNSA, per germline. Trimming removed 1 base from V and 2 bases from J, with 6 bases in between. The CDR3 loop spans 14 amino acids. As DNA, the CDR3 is TGTGCCAGCAGCTTAGGCGGGACTGGAAACACCATATATTTT. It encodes CASSLGGTGNTIYF.

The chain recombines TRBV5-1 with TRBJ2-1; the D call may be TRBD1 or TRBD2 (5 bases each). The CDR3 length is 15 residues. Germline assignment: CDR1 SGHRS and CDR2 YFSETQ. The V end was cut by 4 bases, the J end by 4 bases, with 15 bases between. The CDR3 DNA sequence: TGCGCCAGCAGCGACCGGGACGGGCCGTACAATGAGCAGTTCTTC. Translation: CASSDRDGPYNEQFF.

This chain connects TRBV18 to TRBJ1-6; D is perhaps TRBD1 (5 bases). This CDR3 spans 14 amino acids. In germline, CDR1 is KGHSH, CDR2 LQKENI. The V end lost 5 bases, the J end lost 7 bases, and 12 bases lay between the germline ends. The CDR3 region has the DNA TGTGCCAGCTCATCCGGGACTGGGAATTCACCCCTCCACTTT. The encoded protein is CASSSGTGNSPLHF.

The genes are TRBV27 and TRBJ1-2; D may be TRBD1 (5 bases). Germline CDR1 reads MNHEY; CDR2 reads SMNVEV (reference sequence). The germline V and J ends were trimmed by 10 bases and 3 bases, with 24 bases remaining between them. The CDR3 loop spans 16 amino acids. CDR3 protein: CATKALGGGIDYGYTF. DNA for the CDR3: TGTGCCACAAAAGCCCTCGGGGGTGGAATCGACTATGGCTACACCTTC.

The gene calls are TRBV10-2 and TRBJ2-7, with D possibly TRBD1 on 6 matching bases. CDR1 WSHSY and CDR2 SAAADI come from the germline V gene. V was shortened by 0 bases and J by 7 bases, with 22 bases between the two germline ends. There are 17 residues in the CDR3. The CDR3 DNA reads TGCGCCAGCAGTGAGTCAGGGGCCGAGGCAGGGGAGAGAGAGCAGTACTTC. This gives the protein CASSESGAEAGEREQYF.

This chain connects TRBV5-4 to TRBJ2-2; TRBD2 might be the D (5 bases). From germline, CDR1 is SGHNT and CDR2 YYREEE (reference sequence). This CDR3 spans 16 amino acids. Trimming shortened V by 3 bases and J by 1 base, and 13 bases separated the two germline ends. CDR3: CASSSRGQVNTGELFF. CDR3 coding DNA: TGTGCCAGCAGCTCCAGAGGGCAGGTGAACACCGGGGAGCTGTTTTTT.

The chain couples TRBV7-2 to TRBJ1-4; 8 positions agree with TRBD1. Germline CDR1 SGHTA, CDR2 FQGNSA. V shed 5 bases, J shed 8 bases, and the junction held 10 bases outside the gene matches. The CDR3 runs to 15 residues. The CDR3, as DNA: TGTGCCAGCAGCCGCCCGACAGGGGAGAGGGAAAAACTGTTTTTT. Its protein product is CASSRPTGEREKLFF.

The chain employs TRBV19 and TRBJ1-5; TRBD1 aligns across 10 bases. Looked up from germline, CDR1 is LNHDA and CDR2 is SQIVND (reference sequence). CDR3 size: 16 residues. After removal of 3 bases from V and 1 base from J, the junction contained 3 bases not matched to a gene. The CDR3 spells CASSIGQGVSNQPQHF. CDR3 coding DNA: TGTGCCAGTAGTATCGGACAGGGGGTAAGCAATCAGCCCCAGCATTTT.

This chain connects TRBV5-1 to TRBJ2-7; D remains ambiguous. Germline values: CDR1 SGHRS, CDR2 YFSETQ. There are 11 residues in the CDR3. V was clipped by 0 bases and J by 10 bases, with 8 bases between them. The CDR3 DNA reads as TGCGCCAGCAGCTTGGAGGGTAACCAGTACTTC. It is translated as CASSLEGNQYF.

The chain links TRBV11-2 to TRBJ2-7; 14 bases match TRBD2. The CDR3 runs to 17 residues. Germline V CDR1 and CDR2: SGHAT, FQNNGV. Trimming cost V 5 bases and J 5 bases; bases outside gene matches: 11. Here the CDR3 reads CASSARPGLAGAHEQYF. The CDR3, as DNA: TGTGCCAGCAGCGCTCGACCGGGACTAGCGGGAGCCCACGAGCAGTACTTC.

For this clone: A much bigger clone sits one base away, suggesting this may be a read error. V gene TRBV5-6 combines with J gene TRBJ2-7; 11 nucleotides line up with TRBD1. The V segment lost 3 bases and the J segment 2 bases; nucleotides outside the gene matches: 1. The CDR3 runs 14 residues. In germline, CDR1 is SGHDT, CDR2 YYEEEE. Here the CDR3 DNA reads TGTGCCAGCAGCTGGGACAGGGGGACCTACGAGCAGTACTTC. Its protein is CASSWDRGTYEQYF.

The CDR3 DNA reads TGTGCCACCAGTGACCCTAGACAGCCGGGCGAAGCTTTCTTT. This sequence encodes CATSDPRQPGEAFF. V gene TRBV24-1 combines with J gene TRBJ1-1; D possibly corresponds to TRBD1 (5 bases). This CDR3 is 14 amino acids long. The V end was cut by 4 bases, the J end by 8 bases, with 16 bases between. Germline CDR1 is KGHDR and CDR2 is SFDVKD.

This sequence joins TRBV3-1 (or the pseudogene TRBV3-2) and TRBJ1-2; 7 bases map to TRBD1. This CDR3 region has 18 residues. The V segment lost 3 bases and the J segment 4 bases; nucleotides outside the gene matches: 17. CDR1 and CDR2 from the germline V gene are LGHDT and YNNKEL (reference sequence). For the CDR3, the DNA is TGTGCCAGCAGCCAGTTCCAAGAGAATCGGGACAGAGTCTATGGCTACACCTTC. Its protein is CASSQFQENRDRVYGYTF.

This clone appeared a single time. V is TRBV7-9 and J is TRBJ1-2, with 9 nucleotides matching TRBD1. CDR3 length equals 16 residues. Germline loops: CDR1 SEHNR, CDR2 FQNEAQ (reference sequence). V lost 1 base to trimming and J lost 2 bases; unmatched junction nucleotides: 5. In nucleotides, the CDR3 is TGTGCCAGCAGCTTAGGGGGACAGGGCAACAACTATGGCTACACCTTC. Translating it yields CASSLGGQGNNYGYTF.

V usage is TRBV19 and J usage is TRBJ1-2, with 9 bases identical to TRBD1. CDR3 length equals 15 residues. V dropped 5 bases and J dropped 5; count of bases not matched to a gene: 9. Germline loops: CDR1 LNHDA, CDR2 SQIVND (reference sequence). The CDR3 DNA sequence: TGTGCCAGTAGTGGCCGGGACAGGGAAGGGTATGGCTACACCTTC. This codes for CASSGRDREGYGYTF.

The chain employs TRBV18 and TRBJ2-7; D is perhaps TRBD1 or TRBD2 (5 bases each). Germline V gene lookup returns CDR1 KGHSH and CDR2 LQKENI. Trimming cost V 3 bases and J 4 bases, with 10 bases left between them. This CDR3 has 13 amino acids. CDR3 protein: CASSPGTPYEQYF. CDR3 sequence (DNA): TGTGCCAGCTCACCCGGGACCCCTTACGAGCAGTACTTC.

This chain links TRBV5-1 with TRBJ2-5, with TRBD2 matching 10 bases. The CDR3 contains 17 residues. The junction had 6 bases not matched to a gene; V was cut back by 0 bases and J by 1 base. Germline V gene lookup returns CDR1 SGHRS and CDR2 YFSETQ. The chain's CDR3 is CASSLARAGGPQETQYF. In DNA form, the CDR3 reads TGCGCCAGCAGCTTGGCCAGAGCGGGGGGGCCCCAAGAGACCCAGTACTTC.